The 24 T cell receptor beta chains presented below share a single source sample, sequenced in a study of T cells after yellow fever vaccination. TCRdb fed the 5' RACE reads into MiXCR, producing one record per CDR3 protein. This table holds some 390,000 distinct CDR3 sequences, over 15% found once. Source: PBMCs, taken before the yellow fever booster vaccination. The receptors were sampled from a man between 18 and 35 years old who received the YFV17D yellow fever vaccine.

The chain couples TRBV9 to TRBJ2-5; D assignment may be TRBD1 or TRBD2 (5 bases each). The ends were cut back, 2 bases at V and 1 base at J, with 9 bases in the middle. This CDR3 is built from 14 residues. Germline V lookup: CDR1 SGDLS, CDR2 YYNGEE. For the CDR3, the DNA is TGTGCCAGCAGCGTCCGGGACCGCCAAGAGACCCAGTACTTC. Protein: CASSVRDRQETQYF.

The rearrangement joins TRBV2 to TRBJ2-7; the match to TRBD2 covers 7 bases. The CDR3 totals 14 residues. The junction had 3 bases not matched to a gene; V was cut back by 4 bases and J by 0 bases. Germline values: CDR1 SNHLY, CDR2 FYNNEI. CDR3 DNA: TGTGCCAGCAGTGGGCGCGGGAGCTCCTACGAGCAGTACGTC. Protein: CASSGRGSSYEQYV.

The chain joins TRBV5-1 to TRBJ1-3, with D possibly matching TRBD1 (5 bases). The CDR3 is 15 amino acids. CDR1 and CDR2 (germline): SGHRS, YFSETQ. The V gene lost 5 bases and the J gene lost 3 bases, with 15 bases spanning the gap. CDR3 in DNA: TGCGCCAGCAGTTCACTTGGGGACTATGGAAACACCATATATTTT. Its protein is CASSSLGDYGNTIYF. The complete variable domain, with remaining parts taken from reference TRBV5-1 and TRBJ1-3, reads KAGVTQTPRYLIKTRGQQVTLSCSPISGHRSVSWYQQTPGQGLQFLFEYFSETQRNKGNFPGRFSGRQFSNSRSEMNVSTLELGDSALYLCASSSLGDYGNTIYFGEGSWLTVV.

The chain uses TRBV7-3 and TRBJ2-7; 12 bases align to TRBD2. Germline V gene data show CDR1 as SGHTA and CDR2 as FQGTGA. V lost 5 bases and J lost 3; bases outside the gene matches: 8. The CDR3 sequence is 16 residues long. The CDR3 spells CASSASGGVPLYEQYF. The CDR3 DNA follows: TGTGCCAGCAGCGCTAGCGGGGGGGTTCCGCTCTACGAGCAGTACTTC.

This chain joins TRBV7-2 and TRBJ1-3, with a possible D match to TRBD1 (6 bases). Germline V gene sequence: CDR1 SGHTA, CDR2 FQGNSA. V lost 5 bases, J lost 8 bases, and 19 bases lay in between. This CDR3 is built from 15 residues. The CDR3 sequence: CASSPYRAVADTIYF. DNA for the CDR3: TGTGCCAGCAGCCCCTACAGGGCTGTAGCAGACACCATATATTTT.

The chain couples TRBV5-1 to TRBJ2-7; tentative D call: TRBD1 (5 bases). V was cut by 1 base and J by 3 bases, with 11 bases left in between. Per germline, CDR1 SGHRS and CDR2 YFSETQ. This CDR3 spans 14 amino acids. The CDR3 nucleotides are TGCGCCAGCAGCTTGCAACAAGGGGTCTACGAGCAGTACTTC. Translating it yields CASSLQQGVYEQYF.

The V call is TRBV29-1, the J call TRBJ1-4, with D hard to call. The germline CDR1 and CDR2 sequences are SQVTM and ANQGSEA. Trimming removed 0 bases from V and 4 bases from J, with 9 bases in between. CDR3 size: 14 residues. CDR3 sequence reads: CSVEDWADNEKLFF. The DNA for the CDR3 is TGCAGCGTTGAAGATTGGGCAGATAATGAAAAACTGTTTTTT.

This clonotype was seen more than once but under ten times. The chain couples TRBV9 to TRBJ2-7, with D perhaps given as TRBD1 or TRBD2 (5 bases each). The CDR3 loop spans 15 amino acids. Germline V CDR1 and CDR2: SGDLS, YYNGEE. V lost 0 bases to trimming and J lost 2 bases, with 12 bases between them. In nucleotides, the CDR3 is TGTGCCAGCAGCGTAGAGGGGACGGTACCCTACGAGCAGTACTTC. Its protein is CASSVEGTVPYEQYF.

This clonotype was counted a few times. The J gene is TRBJ1-6, the V gene TRBV20-1; D is perhaps TRBD1 (5 bases). This CDR3 comprises 13 residues. V was pared by 5 bases and J by 9 bases, with 14 bases between. Germline CDR1 DFQATT, CDR2 SNEGSKA (reference sequence). CDR3 in amino acids: CSASGDPLSPLHF. The CDR3 region has the DNA TGCAGTGCTTCTGGGGACCCTCTTTCACCCCTCCACTTT.

This clonotype was seen more than once but under ten times. The DNA of the CDR3 is TGCAGTGCCTGCACTAGCGGAAACACAGATACGCAGTATTTT. Translation gives CSACTSGNTDTQYF. V and J are TRBV20-1 and TRBJ2-3; 8 bases map to TRBD2. CDR1 is DFQATT and CDR2 is SNEGSKA in the germline V gene (reference sequence). With V trimmed by 6 bases and J by 2 bases, 7 bases remained unmatched. This CDR3 region has 14 residues.

The chain is built from TRBV9 and TRBJ2-3; D is ambiguous. V was cut by 1 base and J by 1 base, with 10 bases left in between. The CDR3 extends over 15 amino acids. Germline CDR1 is SGDLS and CDR2 is YYNGEE. The CDR3 spells CASSVSGSGTDTQYF. As DNA, the CDR3 is TGTGCCAGCAGCGTAAGTGGGTCGGGCACAGATACGCAGTATTTT.

This clonotype occurred many times. V gene TRBV4-3 combines with J gene TRBJ2-1; no clear D. This CDR3 has 13 amino acids. V lost 0 bases and J lost 5, with 5 bases in between. The germline V gene has CDR1 LGHNA and CDR2 YSLEER. The DNA of the CDR3 is TGCGCCAGCAGCCAAGACTTAGACAATGAGCAGTTCTTC. This translates into CASSQDLDNEQFF.

This chain links TRBV7-9 with TRBJ1-4, with TRBD1 as a possible D gene (5 bases). V was pared by 4 bases and J by 3 bases, with 15 bases between. The length of the CDR3 is 16 residues. Germline CDR1 and CDR2: SEHNR and FQNEAQ (reference sequence). CDR3 DNA sequence: TGTGCCAGCAGCTCAGGGTCCCGCGGGGCTAATGAAAAACTGTTTTTT. It encodes CASSSGSRGANEKLFF.

The CDR3 DNA reads as TGTGCCAGCAGACCACAGGAAGGCGAGCAGTACTTC. Its protein is CASRPQEGEQYF. The rearrangement links TRBV6-5 to TRBJ2-7, with TRBD1 as a possible D gene (5 bases). Germline CDR1 MNHEY, CDR2 SVGAGI. The CDR3 contains 12 residues. The V and J ends lost 6 bases and 6 bases respectively, with 12 bases between them.

The CDR3 coding sequence is TGTGCCAGCAGTTTAGGCCCAGGTGGAACCTACGAGCAGTACTTC. The encoded protein is CASSLGPGGTYEQYF. The chain links TRBV12-3 or TRBV12-4 to TRBJ2-7; no definite D call. Trimming took 1 base from V and 2 from J, leaving 12 bases between them. The CDR3 loop spans 15 amino acids.

V gene TRBV4-3 combines with J gene TRBJ1-5; 9 positions agree with TRBD1. V gave up 0 bases and J gave up 0 bases; unmatched junction bases: 6. CDR3 size: 18 residues. CDR1 is LGHNA and CDR2 is YSLEER in the germline V gene. CDR3 region: CASSQDPTGGNSNQPQHF. The CDR3 coding sequence is TGCGCCAGCAGCCAAGATCCGACAGGGGGAAATAGCAATCAGCCCCAGCATTTT.

This clonotype was seen more than once but under ten times. The genes are TRBV25-1 and TRBJ2-1, with 7 bases fitting TRBD2. The ends lost 2 bases at V and 0 bases at J; junction bases unmatched: 13. This CDR3 region has 19 residues. The germline V gene has CDR1 MGHDK and CDR2 SYGVNS. The CDR3 reads CASSEDRGRVLSSYNEQFF. CDR3 coding DNA: TGTGCCAGCAGTGAAGATCGCGGGAGAGTGCTTAGCTCCTACAATGAGCAGTTCTTC.

This clonotype has more than one count but fewer than ten. The rearrangement links TRBV18 to TRBJ2-5; the D gene is possibly TRBD2 (6 bases). Trimming left V 1 base short and J 4 bases short, with 10 bases between. The CDR3 is 14 amino acids. CDR1 and CDR2 (germline): KGHSH, LQKENI. The CDR3 sequence: CASSPLAGSETQYF. CDR3 DNA sequence: TGTGCCAGCTCACCACTCGCGGGGTCAGAGACCCAGTACTTC.

This chain uses TRBV29-1 with TRBJ2-2; TRBD1 aligns across 8 bases. The CDR3 sequence is 14 residues long. Losses at the gene ends were 4 bases for V and 5 bases for J; bases not matched to a gene: 6. Germline V gene data show CDR1 as SQVTM and CDR2 as ANQGSEA. Written as DNA, the CDR3 is TGCAGCGTTGCGGGACAGGATCTAACCGGGGAGCTGTTTTTT. This encodes CSVAGQDLTGELFF.

For the CDR3, the DNA is TGCGCCAGCAGCTCGACAGGGGGGAATGGCTACACCTTC. It is translated as CASSSTGGNGYTF. V and J are TRBV5-1 and TRBJ1-2; 9 nucleotides agree with TRBD1. This CDR3 has 13 residues. V was clipped by 3 bases and J by 6 bases; unmatched bases: 3. Germline-derived CDR1 and CDR2 are SGHRS and YFSETQ.

In its sample, this clonotype was seen a few times. This chain connects TRBV20-1 to TRBJ1-2; no firm D call. V lost 4 bases to trimming and J lost 4 bases, with 13 bases between them. This CDR3 comprises 13 residues. From germline, CDR1 is DFQATT and CDR2 SNEGSKA (reference sequence). For the CDR3, the DNA is TGCAGTGCTACTCGGGCCGTCGGCTATGGCTACACCTTC. It is translated as CSATRAVGYGYTF.

This clonotype was observed a few times. This chain joins TRBV20-1 and TRBJ2-5; TRBD2 is a possible D gene (6 bases). Germline values: CDR1 DFQATT, CDR2 SNEGSKA (reference sequence). The CDR3 runs 12 residues. Trimming pared 3 bases from V and 9 bases from J, leaving 14 bases between. The CDR3, as DNA: TGCAGTGCTAGCATCCCGGGGGAGGCCCAGTACTTC. Encoded protein: CSASIPGEAQYF.

This clonotype came up a few times. The chain couples TRBV5-6 to TRBJ1-1; D not certain. The CDR3 spans 14 residues. Per the germline V gene, CDR1 is SGHDT and CDR2 is YYEEEE. Trimming cost V 2 bases and J 6 bases, with 14 bases left between them. The DNA of the CDR3 is TGTGCCAGCAGCTTCGGCGGCTCTATCGCTGAAGCTTTCTTT. It encodes CASSFGGSIAEAFF.

This clonotype was observed many times. CDR3 bases: TGCGCCAGCAGCCCGGACGTACCTGGGGCAGATACGCAGTATTTT. It specifies CASSPDVPGADTQYF. The chain uses TRBV5-1 and TRBJ2-3; D unresolved. CDR1 is SGHRS, CDR2 YFSETQ, per germline. The CDR3 extends over 15 amino acids. V was cut by 4 bases and J by 4 bases, with 16 bases left in between.